Reported below is one T cell receptor beta chain. This specimen belongs to a study of PD-L1 blockade in urothelial cancer. Study at large: Between 0 and 3 chemotherapy regimens preceded treatment for each patient. Blood analysis took place 3 weeks (second dose) and 6 weeks after treatment start.

Germline values: CDR1 MRHNA, CDR2 SNTAGT. V gave up 9 bases and J gave up 4 bases, with 15 bases separating them. The CDR3 spans 13 residues. Spiking each PCR with synthetic TCR analog templates was performed. The protocol was immunoSEQ multiplex PCR, while the TCRdb copy is restricted to in-frame clones and leaves out a portion. The top ten hold 3.6% of the sample, which has just over 50,000 clones, 70% to 85% seen once. Every patient provided from 1 to 8 samples, collected pretreatment and on-treatment. This clonotype was sampled from a man in his 70s with urothelial cancer. The sequences come from PBMCs, collected around atezolizumab (anti-PD-L1) treatment. The chain uses TRBV6-4 and TRBJ1-1; D might be TRBD1 (5 bases). CDR3 amino acids: CARAQVCGTEAFF. The CDR3 nucleotides read TGTGCCAGAGCACAGGTCTGCGGCACTGAAGCTTTCTTT.